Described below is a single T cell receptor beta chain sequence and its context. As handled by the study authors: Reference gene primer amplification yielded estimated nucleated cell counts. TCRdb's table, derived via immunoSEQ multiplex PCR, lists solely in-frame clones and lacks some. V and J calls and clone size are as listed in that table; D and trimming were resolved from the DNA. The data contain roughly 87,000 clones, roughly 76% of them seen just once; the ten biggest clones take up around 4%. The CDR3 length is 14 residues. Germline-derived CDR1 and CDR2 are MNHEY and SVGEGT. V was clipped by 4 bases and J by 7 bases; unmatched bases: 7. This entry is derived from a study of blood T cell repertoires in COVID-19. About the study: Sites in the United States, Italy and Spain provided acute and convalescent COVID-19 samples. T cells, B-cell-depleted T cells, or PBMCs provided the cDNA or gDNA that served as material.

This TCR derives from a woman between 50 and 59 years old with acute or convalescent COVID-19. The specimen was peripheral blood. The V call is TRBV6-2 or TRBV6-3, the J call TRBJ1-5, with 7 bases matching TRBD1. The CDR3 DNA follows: TGTGCCAGCAGTTCGCCGGGACAGTACCAGCCCCAGCATTTT. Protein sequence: CASSSPGQYQPQHF.